The 18 T cell receptor beta chains reported below all come from one sample, sequenced in a study of T cells in Graves' hyperthyroidism and ophthalmopathy. Using RNA transcripts as the source, TCR beta CDR3 regions were amplified. RT-PCR in the first round (using the HTBI primer set) targeted the TCR CDR3. TCRdb passed the multiplex PCR reads through MiXCR, listing each CDR3 protein once. Among roughly 400,000 distinct CDR3 sequences listed, 20% to 25% were seen once. The source material was blood. These receptors originate from a man aged 45-65 years with Graves' hyperthyroidism.

Ten or more counts support this clonotype. This chain connects TRBV7-3 to TRBJ2-7; D possibly matches TRBD1 or TRBD2 (5 bases each). Germline CDR1 SGHTA, CDR2 FQGTGA. The V end was cut by 5 bases, the J end by 2 bases, with 13 bases between. This CDR3 comprises 14 residues. CDR3 sequence reads: CASSKTGRTYEQYF. DNA of the CDR3: TGTGCCAGCAGCAAGACGGGACGGACCTACGAGCAGTACTTC. The whole variable domain, remainder taken from reference TRBV7-3 and TRBJ2-7, is GAGVSQTPSNKVTEKGKYVELRCDPISGHTALYWYRQSLGQGPEFLIYFQGTGAADDSGLPNDRFFAVRPEGSVSTLKIQRTERGDSAVYLCASSKTGRTYEQYFGPGTRLTVT.

The chain has TRBV24-1 and TRBJ1-5, with D tentatively TRBD1 (6 bases). Per the germline V gene, CDR1 is KGHDR and CDR2 is SFDVKD. V gave up 4 bases and J gave up 0 bases, with 12 bases separating them. The CDR3 has 16 amino acids. CDR3 protein: CATSDTTGDSNQPQHF. The DNA for the CDR3 is TGTGCCACCAGTGACACGACAGGTGATAGCAATCAGCCCCAGCATTTT.

The chain has TRBV29-1 and TRBJ2-2, with D possibly being TRBD1 (5 bases). Looked up from germline, CDR1 is SQVTM and CDR2 is ANQGSEA. Trimming removed 5 bases from V and 3 bases from J, with 13 bases in between. The CDR3 spans 14 residues. The CDR3 DNA reads TGCAGCGTTAGGCGGCAGACAGACACCGGGGAGCTGTTTTTT. Residues: CSVRRQTDTGELFF.

The chain is built from TRBV29-1 and TRBJ1-2; D possibly corresponds to TRBD1 (5 bases). The germline gives CDR1 SQVTM, CDR2 ANQGSEA. The V end was cut by 3 bases, the J end by 2 bases, with 7 bases between. The CDR3 consists of 12 residues. The CDR3 region has the DNA TGCAGCGTTGATGGGGGAAACTATGGCTACACCTTC. As protein: CSVDGGNYGYTF.

This clonotype was found a few times. V gene TRBV18 combines with J gene TRBJ2-1; no definite D call. The CDR3 has 15 residues. Germline values: CDR1 KGHSH, CDR2 LQKENI. V was trimmed by 5 bases and J by 5 bases, leaving 16 bases between them. DNA for the CDR3: TGTGCCAGCTCAGGTTCTATCGGAAATAACAATGAGCAGTTCTTC. Amino acids: CASSGSIGNNNEQFF.

V is TRBV7-9 and J is TRBJ2-5; D is possibly TRBD2 (5 bases). The V and J ends lost 7 bases and 0 bases respectively, with 21 bases between them. The CDR3 runs 17 residues. Germline V gene lookup returns CDR1 SEHNR and CDR2 FQNEAQ (reference sequence). The CDR3 loop is CASTILGSEKYQETQYF. CDR3 bases: TGTGCCAGCACCATACTAGGTAGCGAGAAGTACCAAGAGACCCAGTACTTC.

The chain employs TRBV3-1 and TRBJ2-5; no definite D call. This CDR3 is 13 amino acids long. CDR1 and CDR2 (germline): LGHDT, YNNKEL (reference sequence). V lost 2 bases and J lost 2, with 6 bases in between. The CDR3 region is CASSQNLQETQYF. The DNA of the CDR3 is TGTGCCAGCAGCCAAAACCTACAAGAGACCCAGTACTTC.

This clonotype was found a few times. J is TRBJ1-4 and V is TRBV5-1; no clear D gene. V lost 4 bases, J lost 7 bases, and 14 bases lay in between. The CDR3 sequence is 14 residues long. Per the germline V gene, CDR1 is SGHRS and CDR2 is YFSETQ. The CDR3 sequence is CASSIGGDPEKLFF. Written as DNA, the CDR3 is TGCGCCAGCAGCATAGGCGGGGATCCTGAAAAACTGTTTTTT.

The chain is built from TRBV28 and TRBJ2-1; perhaps D is TRBD1 or TRBD2 (6 bases each). The V end lost 8 bases, the J end lost 10 bases, and 21 bases lay between the germline ends. CDR1 is MDHEN and CDR2 is SYDVKM in the germline V gene. The CDR3 has 14 amino acids. The chain's CDR3 is CASAQGGPRGEQFF. CDR3 nucleotides: TGTGCCAGCGCTCAGGGAGGACCTAGGGGGGAGCAGTTCTTC.

Details on this clonotype: Germline is not matched at one junction end, which may reflect a read error. V is TRBV7-2 and J is TRBJ2-7; 13 bases line up with TRBD2. The CDR3 has 15 residues. In germline, CDR1 is SGHTA, CDR2 FQGNSA. CDR3 DNA: TGTGCCAGCAGCCCCACTAGCGGGAGGGCCTATGAGCAGTACTTC. It codes for CASSPTSGRAYEQYF.

This chain links TRBV11-3 with TRBJ1-2, with D unresolved. This CDR3 has 17 amino acids. The V end was cut by 5 bases, the J end by 4 bases, with 23 bases between. Looked up from germline, CDR1 is SGHNT and CDR2 is YENEEA. CDR3 nucleotide sequence: TGTGCCAGCAGCCCGGGCGGCTCACTCCAAAAGGGCTATGGCTACACCTTC. Amino acids: CASSPGGSLQKGYGYTF.

The chain combines TRBV18 with TRBJ1-2; D not resolved. Germline V gene sequence: CDR1 KGHSH, CDR2 LQKENI. Trimming took off 3 bases at V and 4 bases at J, with 9 bases between the two ends. This CDR3 has 13 amino acids. The CDR3 DNA reads as TGTGCCAGCTCACCCCGGGAATCCTATGGCTACACCTTC. This encodes CASSPRESYGYTF. The full variable domain, with the rest looked up from reference TRBV18 and TRBJ1-2, is NAGVMQNPRHLVRRRGQEARLRCSPMKGHSHVYWYRQLPEEGLKFMVYLQKENIIDESGMPKERFSAEFPKEGPSILRIQQVVRGDSAAYFCASSPRESYGYTFGSGTRLTVV.

The chain uses TRBV11-1 and TRBJ2-7, with D perhaps matching TRBD2 (5 bases). The V gene's germline CDR1 is SGHAT and CDR2 FQDESV (reference sequence). The CDR3 covers 15 residues. Trimming cost V 5 bases and J 6 bases, with 20 bases left between them. CDR3 protein: CASSPPGSNRVEQYF. For the CDR3, the DNA is TGTGCCAGCAGCCCACCTGGGAGTAATAGGGTCGAGCAGTACTTC.

Remarks on this clonotype: This clone may be a read error of a much larger clone one base away. This sequence joins TRBV9 and TRBJ1-6; 8 nucleotides align to TRBD1. This CDR3 has 13 residues. Trimming cost V 5 bases and J 9 bases; bases outside gene matches: 4. The V gene's germline CDR1 is SGDLS and CDR2 YYNGEE. CDR3 region: CASRGQGSSPLHF. The CDR3 DNA sequence: TGTGCCAGCAGAGGACAGGGAAGTTCACCCCTCCACTTT.

As for this clonotype: Since a much larger clone is just one base distant, this may be a read error. The chain employs TRBV9 and TRBJ2-3; tentative D call: TRBD2 (6 bases). From germline, CDR1 is SGDLS and CDR2 YYNGEE. The CDR3 covers 16 residues. Trimming left V 0 bases short and J 1 base short, with 12 bases between. In DNA, the CDR3 is TGTGCCAGCAGCGTAGTGGCAGGAGGGGGCACAGATACGCAGTATTTT. Protein product: CASSVVAGGGTDTQYF.

This clonotype was seen ten or more times. V gene TRBV27 combines with J gene TRBJ2-1; D is unclear. The CDR3 is 14 amino acids. V gave up 4 bases and J gave up 8 bases, with 15 bases separating them. Germline V gene lookup returns CDR1 MNHEY and CDR2 SMNVEV (reference sequence). CDR3 in DNA: TGTGCCAGCAGTTCAACTGACCGTTTCCATGAGCAGTTCTTC. This sequence encodes CASSSTDRFHEQFF.

The chain combines TRBV20-1 with TRBJ1-1; D may be TRBD1 (5 bases). This CDR3 has 15 amino acids. Trimming removed 3 bases at V and 0 bases at J, with 14 bases between. Germline CDR1 reads DFQATT; CDR2 reads SNEGSKA (reference sequence). DNA of the CDR3: TGCAGTGCTAGTATCCGCTGGGGCATGAACACTGAAGCTTTCTTT. It specifies CSASIRWGMNTEAFF.

This clonotype was seen a few times. CDR3 nucleotides: TGCGCCAGCAGCGTTACCGGGGGAAGCTCCTACGAGCAGTACTTC. Amino acids: CASSVTGGSSYEQYF. The genes are TRBV5-1 and TRBJ2-7, with a weak D call TRBD2 (6 bases). V was cut by 4 bases and J by 0 bases, with 14 bases left in between. CDR1 and CDR2 (germline): SGHRS, YFSETQ. The CDR3 is made up of 15 amino acids.